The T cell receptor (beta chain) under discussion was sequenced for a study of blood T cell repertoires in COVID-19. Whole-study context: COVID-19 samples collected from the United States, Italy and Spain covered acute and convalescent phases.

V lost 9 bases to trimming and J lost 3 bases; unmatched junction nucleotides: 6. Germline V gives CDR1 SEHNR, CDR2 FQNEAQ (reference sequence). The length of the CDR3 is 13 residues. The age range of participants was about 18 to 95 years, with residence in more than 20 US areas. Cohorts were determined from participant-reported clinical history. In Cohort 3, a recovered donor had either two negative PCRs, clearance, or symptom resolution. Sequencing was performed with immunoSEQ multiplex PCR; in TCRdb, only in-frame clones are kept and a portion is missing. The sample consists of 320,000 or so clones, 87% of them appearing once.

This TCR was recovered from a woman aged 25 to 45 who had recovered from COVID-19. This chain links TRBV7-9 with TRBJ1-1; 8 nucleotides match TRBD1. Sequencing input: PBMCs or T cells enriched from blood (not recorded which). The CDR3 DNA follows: TGTGCCAGTCGGACAGGGCGGGACACTGAAGCTTTCTTT. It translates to CASRTGRDTEAFF. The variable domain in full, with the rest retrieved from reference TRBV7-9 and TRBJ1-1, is DTGVSQNPRHKITKRGQNVTFRCDPISEHNRLYWYRQTLGQGPEFLTYFQNEAQLEKSRLLSDRFSAERPKGSFSTLEIQRTEQGDSAMYLCASRTGRDTEAFFGQGTRLTVV.